This passage covers 13 T cell receptor beta chains from one sample sequenced in a study of cytomegalovirus exposure and HLA in healthy donors. TCRdb's copy holds only in-frame clones and misses some; the assay was immunoSEQ multiplex PCR. The sample lists about 190,000 clones; over 65% were seen once. The specimen sequenced was PBMCs. The receptor set was obtained from a young man in good health and CMV-seropositive.

This sequence joins TRBV25-1 and TRBJ1-4; 10 nucleotides align to TRBD1. The CDR3 is made up of 18 amino acids. CDR1 is MGHDK and CDR2 is SYGVNS in the germline V gene. V was clipped by 3 bases and J by 2 bases; unmatched bases: 9. The CDR3 loop is CASSDFTGTGATNEKLFF. CDR3 bases: TGTGCCAGCAGTGACTTCACCGGGACAGGGGCGACTAATGAAAAACTGTTTTTT.

The V call is TRBV27, the J call TRBJ1-5; no definite D call. The CDR3 consists of 13 residues. Germline V CDR1 and CDR2: MNHEY, SMNVEV (reference sequence). The ends were cut back, 3 bases at V and 9 bases at J, with 12 bases in the middle. CDR3 loop: CASSFKVGRPQHF. The CDR3 DNA reads as TGTGCCAGCAGTTTCAAGGTGGGCAGGCCCCAGCATTTT.

The V gene is TRBV18, the J gene TRBJ2-2, with TRBD1 matching over 9 bases. V shed 8 bases, J shed 5 bases, and the junction held 12 bases outside the gene matches. The CDR3 contains 16 residues. CDR1 is KGHSH, CDR2 LQKENI, per germline. CDR3 nucleotide sequence: TGTGCCAGCCAAGAGTCACGGACAGGGGATACCGGGGAGCTGTTTTTT. It translates to CASQESRTGDTGELFF. The full variable domain, rest sourced from reference TRBV18 and TRBJ2-2, is NAGVMQNPRHLVRRRGQEARLRCSPMKGHSHVYWYRQLPEEGLKFMVYLQKENIIDESGMPKERFSAEFPKEGPSILRIQQVVRGDSAAYFCASQESRTGDTGELFFGEGSRLTVL.

For the CDR3, the DNA is TGTGCCAGCAGTTTATCGGTTCCCATCACAAAAGCTAGCGGGACGGCGGCAGATACGCAGTATTTT. It translates to CASSLSVPITKASGTAADTQYF. V gene TRBV27 combines with J gene TRBJ2-3, with 9 bases identical to TRBD2. Trimming at V came to 0 bases and at J to 4 bases, leaving 23 bases not matched to a gene. The CDR3 is 22 residues long. Germline loops: CDR1 MNHEY, CDR2 SMNVEV (reference sequence).

The chain couples TRBV28 to TRBJ2-5, with D tentatively TRBD1 (5 bases). Germline lookup yields CDR1 MDHEN and CDR2 SYDVKM. This CDR3 is built from 14 residues. V was shortened by 2 bases and J by 2 bases, with 9 bases between the two germline ends. The CDR3 region is CASSLSDSQETQYF. For the CDR3, the DNA is TGTGCCAGCAGTTTAAGTGACAGTCAAGAGACCCAGTACTTC.

The genes are TRBV6-5 and TRBJ1-2; D uncertain. CDR1 MNHEY and CDR2 SVGAGI come from the germline V gene. V was pared by 4 bases and J by 5 bases, with 11 bases between. There are 13 residues in the CDR3. CDR3: CASSSGGDYGYTF. The CDR3 coding sequence is TGTGCCAGCAGTTCGGGCGGGGATTATGGCTACACCTTC.

This chain links TRBV25-1 with TRBJ1-1; TRBD1 might be the D (5 bases). Trimming took 5 bases from V and 4 from J, leaving 11 bases between them. The CDR3 runs 13 residues. From germline, CDR1 is MGHDK and CDR2 SYGVNS. The CDR3 protein is CASSNQGITEAFF. Written as DNA, the CDR3 is TGTGCCAGCAGTAACCAGGGTATCACTGAAGCTTTCTTT.

Here the CDR3 DNA reads TGTGCCAGCAGCCCAAGACTAGCGGGAGGGTCAGATACGCAGTATTTT. It is translated as CASSPRLAGGSDTQYF. The genes are TRBV9 and TRBJ2-3; 14 bases are shared with TRBD2. V was clipped by 4 bases and J by 4 bases; unmatched bases: 5. This CDR3 comprises 16 residues. From germline, CDR1 is SGDLS and CDR2 YYNGEE.

This clone was observed once. V gene TRBV7-9 combines with J gene TRBJ2-7; TRBD1 matches at 7 bases. V shed 2 bases and J 2 bases; nucleotides not matched to a gene: 9. The CDR3 length is 16 residues. Germline V lookup: CDR1 SEHNR, CDR2 FQNEAQ (reference sequence). CDR3 DNA: TGTGCCAGCAGCTTAAAAGAGGGGACAGCGACCTACGAGCAGTACTTC. This gives the protein CASSLKEGTATYEQYF.

The CDR3 loop is CASSSPLVRDEQFF. The CDR3 bases are TGTGCCAGTAGTAGCCCGCTGGTTCGGGATGAGCAGTTCTTC. The genes are TRBV19 and TRBJ2-1; D not certain. Trimming left V 4 bases short and J 8 bases short, with 15 bases between. This CDR3 is 14 amino acids long. In germline, CDR1 is LNHDA, CDR2 SQIVND (reference sequence).

The CDR3 region is CASSQQTGGGGQETQYF. The CDR3 coding sequence is TGCGCCAGCAGCCAACAAACAGGGGGCGGAGGGCAAGAGACCCAGTACTTC. This sequence joins TRBV4-3 and TRBJ2-5; 9 bases agree with TRBD1. J lost 2 bases, V lost 2 bases, and 9 bases had no gene match. The length of the CDR3 is 17 residues. Per germline, CDR1 LGHNA and CDR2 YSLEER.

J is TRBJ2-1 and V is TRBV6-5; D unresolved. V lost 5 bases to trimming and J lost 10 bases, with 9 bases between them. This CDR3 region has 11 residues. The germline gives CDR1 MNHEY, CDR2 SVGAGI. CDR3 residues: CASSDFGEQFF. CDR3 bases: TGTGCCAGCAGTGACTTCGGGGAGCAGTTCTTC.

V usage is TRBV7-9 and J usage is TRBJ1-2, with a tentative D call TRBD1 (6 bases). Germline loops: CDR1 SEHNR, CDR2 FQNEAQ (reference sequence). Trimming removed 5 bases at V and 4 bases at J, with 17 bases between. This CDR3 comprises 15 residues. CDR3 sequence: CASSRGGEGLYGYTF. The DNA for the CDR3 is TGTGCCAGCAGCCGTGGGGGCGAGGGGCTCTATGGCTACACCTTC.